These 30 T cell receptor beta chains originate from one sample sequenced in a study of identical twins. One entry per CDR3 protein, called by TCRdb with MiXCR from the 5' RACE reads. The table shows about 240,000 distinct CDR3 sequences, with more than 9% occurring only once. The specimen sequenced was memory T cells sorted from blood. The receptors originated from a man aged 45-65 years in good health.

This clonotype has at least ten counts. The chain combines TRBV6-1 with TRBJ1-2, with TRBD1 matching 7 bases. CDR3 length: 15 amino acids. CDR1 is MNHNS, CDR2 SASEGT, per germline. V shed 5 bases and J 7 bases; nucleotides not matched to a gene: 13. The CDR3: CASSTPDREKGGYTF. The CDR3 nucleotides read TGTGCCAGCAGTACCCCAGACAGGGAAAAGGGTGGCTACACCTTC.

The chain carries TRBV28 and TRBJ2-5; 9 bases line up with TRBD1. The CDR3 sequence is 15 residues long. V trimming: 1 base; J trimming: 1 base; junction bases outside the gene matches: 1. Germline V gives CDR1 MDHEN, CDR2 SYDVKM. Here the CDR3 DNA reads TGTGCCAGCAGTTTATCGGACAGGGGCCAAGAGACCCAGTACTTC. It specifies CASSLSDRGQETQYF.

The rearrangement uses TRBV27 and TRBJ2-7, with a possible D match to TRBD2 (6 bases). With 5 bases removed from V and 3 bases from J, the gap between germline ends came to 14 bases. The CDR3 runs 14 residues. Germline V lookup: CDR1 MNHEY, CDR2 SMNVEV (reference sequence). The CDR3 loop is CASSLAGRHYEQYF. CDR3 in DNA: TGTGCCAGCAGTCTGGCGGGACGTCACTACGAGCAGTACTTC.

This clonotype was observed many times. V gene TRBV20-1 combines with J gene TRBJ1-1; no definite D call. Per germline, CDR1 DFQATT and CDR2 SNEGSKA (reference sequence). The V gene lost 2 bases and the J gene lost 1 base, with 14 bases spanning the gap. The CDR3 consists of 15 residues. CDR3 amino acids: CSARTPGPGNTEAFF. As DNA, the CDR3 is TGCAGTGCTAGAACCCCAGGCCCCGGGAACACTGAAGCTTTCTTT.

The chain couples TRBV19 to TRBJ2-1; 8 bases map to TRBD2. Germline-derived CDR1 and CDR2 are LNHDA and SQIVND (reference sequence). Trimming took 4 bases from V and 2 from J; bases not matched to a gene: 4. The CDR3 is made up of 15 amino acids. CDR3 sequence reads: CASSRGTSPYNEQFF. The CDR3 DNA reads TGTGCCAGTAGTAGGGGGACTAGTCCCTACAATGAGCAGTTCTTC.

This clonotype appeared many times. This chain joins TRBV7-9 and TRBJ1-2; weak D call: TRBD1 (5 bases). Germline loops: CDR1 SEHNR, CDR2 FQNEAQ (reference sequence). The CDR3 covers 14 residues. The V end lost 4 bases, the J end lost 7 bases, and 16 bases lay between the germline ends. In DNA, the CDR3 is TGTGCCAGCAGCTGGGAGGGGCCGAGGGGTGGCTACACCTTC. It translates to CASSWEGPRGGYTF.

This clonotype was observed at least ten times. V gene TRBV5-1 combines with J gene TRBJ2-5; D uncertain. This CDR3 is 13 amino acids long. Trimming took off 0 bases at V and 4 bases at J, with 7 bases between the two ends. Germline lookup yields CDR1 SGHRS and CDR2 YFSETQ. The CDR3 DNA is TGCGCCAGCAGCTTGGGTGGGCCAGAGACCCAGTACTTC. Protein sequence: CASSLGGPETQYF.

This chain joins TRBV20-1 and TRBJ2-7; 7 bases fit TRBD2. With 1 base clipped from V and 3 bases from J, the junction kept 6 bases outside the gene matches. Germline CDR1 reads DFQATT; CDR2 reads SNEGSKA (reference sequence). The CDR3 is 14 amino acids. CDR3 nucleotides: TGCAGTGCTAGAGCCCCGGGGGGAAACTACGAGCAGTACTTC. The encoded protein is CSARAPGGNYEQYF.

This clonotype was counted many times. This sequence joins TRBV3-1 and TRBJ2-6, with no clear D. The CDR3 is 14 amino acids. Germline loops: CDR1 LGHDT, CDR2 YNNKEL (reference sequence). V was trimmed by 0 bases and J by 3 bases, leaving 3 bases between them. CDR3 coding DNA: TGTGCCAGCAGCCAAGATATTGGGGCCAACGTCCTGACTTTC. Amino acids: CASSQDIGANVLTF. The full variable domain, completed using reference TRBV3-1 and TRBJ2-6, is DTAVSQTPKYLVTQMGNDKSIKCEQNLGHDTMYWYKQDSKKFLKIMFSYNNKELIINETVPNRFSPKSPDKAHLNLHINSLELGDSAVYFCASSQDIGANVLTFGAGSRLTVL.

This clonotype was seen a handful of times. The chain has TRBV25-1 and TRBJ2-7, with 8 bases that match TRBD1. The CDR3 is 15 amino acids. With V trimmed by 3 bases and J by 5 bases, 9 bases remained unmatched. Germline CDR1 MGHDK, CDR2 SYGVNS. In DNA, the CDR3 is TGTGCCAGCAGTGAGACAGGGGCCTTAACCCACGAGCAGTACTTC. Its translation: CASSETGALTHEQYF.

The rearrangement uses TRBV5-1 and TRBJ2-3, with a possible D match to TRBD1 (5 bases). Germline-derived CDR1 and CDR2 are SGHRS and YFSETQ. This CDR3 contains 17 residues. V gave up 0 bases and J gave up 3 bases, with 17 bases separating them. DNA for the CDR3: TGCGCCAGCAGCTTGGGATTCGCAGGGAAGGAAACAGATACGCAGTATTTT. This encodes CASSLGFAGKETDTQYF.

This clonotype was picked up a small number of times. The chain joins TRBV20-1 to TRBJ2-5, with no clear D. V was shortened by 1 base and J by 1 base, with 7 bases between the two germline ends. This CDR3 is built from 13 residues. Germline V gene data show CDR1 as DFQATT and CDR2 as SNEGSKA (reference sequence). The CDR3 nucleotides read TGCAGTGCTAGAGTCGTCGCCCAAGAGACCCAGTACTTC. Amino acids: CSARVVAQETQYF.

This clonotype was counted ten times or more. This chain's CDR3 is CASSSISYEQYF. The CDR3 coding sequence is TGTGCCAGCAGCTCTATCTCCTACGAGCAGTACTTC. The rearrangement joins TRBV7-2 to TRBJ2-7; D gene ambiguous. Germline V gene sequence: CDR1 SGHTA, CDR2 FQGNSA. Deletions cut 4 bases from V and 0 bases from J, with 4 bases between. This CDR3 spans 12 amino acids.

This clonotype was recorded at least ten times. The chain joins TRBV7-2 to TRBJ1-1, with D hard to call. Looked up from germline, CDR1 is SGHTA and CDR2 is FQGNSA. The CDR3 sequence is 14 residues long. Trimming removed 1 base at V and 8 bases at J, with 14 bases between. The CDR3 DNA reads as TGTGCCAGCAGCTTAGGAGGGTGGGGAGGGGAAGCTTTCTTT. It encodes CASSLGGWGGEAFF.

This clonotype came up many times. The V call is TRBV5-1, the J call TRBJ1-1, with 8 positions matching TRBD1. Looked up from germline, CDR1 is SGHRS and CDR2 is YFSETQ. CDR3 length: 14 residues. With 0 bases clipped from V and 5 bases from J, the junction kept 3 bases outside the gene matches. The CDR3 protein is CASSLGTGMTEAFF. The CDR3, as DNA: TGCGCCAGCAGCTTGGGGACAGGGATGACTGAAGCTTTCTTT. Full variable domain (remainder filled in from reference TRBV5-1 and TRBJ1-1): KAGVTQTPRYLIKTRGQQVTLSCSPISGHRSVSWYQQTPGQGLQFLFEYFSETQRNKGNFPGRFSGRQFSNSRSEMNVSTLELGDSALYLCASSLGTGMTEAFFGQGTRLTVV.

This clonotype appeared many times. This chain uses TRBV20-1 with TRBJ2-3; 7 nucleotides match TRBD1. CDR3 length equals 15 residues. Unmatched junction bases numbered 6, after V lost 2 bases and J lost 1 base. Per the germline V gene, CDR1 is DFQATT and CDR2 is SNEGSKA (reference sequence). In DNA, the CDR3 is TGCAGTGCTAGATCTAACAGGGGTGGCACAGATACGCAGTATTTT. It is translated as CSARSNRGGTDTQYF.

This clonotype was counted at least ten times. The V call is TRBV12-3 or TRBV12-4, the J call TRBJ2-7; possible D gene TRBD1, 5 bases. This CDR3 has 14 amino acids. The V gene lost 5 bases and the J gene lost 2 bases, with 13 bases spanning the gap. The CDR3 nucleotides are TGTGCCAGCAGTGGACGTGGGGCCCCCTACGAGCAGTACTTC. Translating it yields CASSGRGAPYEQYF.

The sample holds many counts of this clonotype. The chain's CDR3 is CASKDGAYEQYF. The CDR3 bases are TGCGCCAGCAAGGACGGGGCCTACGAGCAGTACTTC. This sequence joins TRBV5-1 and TRBJ2-7; D perhaps matches TRBD2 (5 bases). V was trimmed by 6 bases and J by 2 bases, leaving 9 bases between them. CDR1 SGHRS and CDR2 YFSETQ come from the germline V gene. The length of the CDR3 is 12 residues.

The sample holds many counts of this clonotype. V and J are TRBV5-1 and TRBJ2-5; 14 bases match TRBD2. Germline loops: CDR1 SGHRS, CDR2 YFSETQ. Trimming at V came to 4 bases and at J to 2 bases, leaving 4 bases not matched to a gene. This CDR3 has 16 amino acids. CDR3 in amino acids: CASSLGTSGGQETQYF. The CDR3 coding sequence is TGCGCCAGCAGCCTCGGGACTAGCGGGGGACAAGAGACCCAGTACTTC.

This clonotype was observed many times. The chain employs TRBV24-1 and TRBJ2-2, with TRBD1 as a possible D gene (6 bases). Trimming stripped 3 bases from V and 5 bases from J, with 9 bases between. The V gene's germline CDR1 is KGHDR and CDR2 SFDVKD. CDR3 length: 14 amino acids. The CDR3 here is CATSDTRGTGELFF. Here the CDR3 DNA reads TGTGCCACCAGTGATACCAGGGGTACCGGGGAGCTGTTTTTT.

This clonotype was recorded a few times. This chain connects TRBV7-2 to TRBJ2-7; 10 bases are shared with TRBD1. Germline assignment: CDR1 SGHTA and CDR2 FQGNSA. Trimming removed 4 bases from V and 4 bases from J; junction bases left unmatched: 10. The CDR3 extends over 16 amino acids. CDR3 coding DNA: TGTGCCAGCAGCTCTTTTCGGGACAGGGGCCTTTACGAGCAGTACTTC. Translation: CASSSFRDRGLYEQYF.

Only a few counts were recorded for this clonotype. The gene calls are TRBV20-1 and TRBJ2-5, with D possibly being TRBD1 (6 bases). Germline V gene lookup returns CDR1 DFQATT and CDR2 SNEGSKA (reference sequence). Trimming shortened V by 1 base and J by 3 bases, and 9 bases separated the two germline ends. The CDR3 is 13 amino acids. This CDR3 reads CSARAYREETQYF. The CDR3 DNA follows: TGCAGTGCTAGAGCATACAGGGAAGAGACCCAGTACTTC.

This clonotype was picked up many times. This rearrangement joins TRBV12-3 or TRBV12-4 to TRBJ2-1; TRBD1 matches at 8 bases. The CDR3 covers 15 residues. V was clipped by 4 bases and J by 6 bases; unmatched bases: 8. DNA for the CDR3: TGTGCCAGCAGTTCTAGGGCAGGGACAGGCAATGAGCAGTTCTTC. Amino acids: CASSSRAGTGNEQFF.

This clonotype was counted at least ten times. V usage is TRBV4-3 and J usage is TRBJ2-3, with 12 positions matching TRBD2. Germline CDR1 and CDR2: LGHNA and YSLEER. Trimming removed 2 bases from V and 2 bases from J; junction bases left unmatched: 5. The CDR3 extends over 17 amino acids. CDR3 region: CASSQRTSGDYTDTQYF. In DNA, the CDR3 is TGCGCCAGCAGCCAACGGACTAGCGGGGACTACACAGATACGCAGTATTTT.

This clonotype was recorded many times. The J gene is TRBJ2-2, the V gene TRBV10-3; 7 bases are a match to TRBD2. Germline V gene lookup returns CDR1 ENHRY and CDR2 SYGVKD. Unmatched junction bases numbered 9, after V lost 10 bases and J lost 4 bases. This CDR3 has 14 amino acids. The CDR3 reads CATRAGTSTGELFF. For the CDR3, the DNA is TGTGCCACAAGAGCGGGAACCTCCACCGGGGAGCTGTTTTTT.

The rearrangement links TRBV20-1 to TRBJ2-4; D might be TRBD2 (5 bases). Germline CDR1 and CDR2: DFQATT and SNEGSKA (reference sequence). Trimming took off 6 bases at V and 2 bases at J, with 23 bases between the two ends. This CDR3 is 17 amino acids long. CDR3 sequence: CSAPILASPWTKNIQYF. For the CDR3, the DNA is TGCAGTGCCCCGATTCTAGCATCGCCTTGGACCAAAAACATTCAGTACTTC.

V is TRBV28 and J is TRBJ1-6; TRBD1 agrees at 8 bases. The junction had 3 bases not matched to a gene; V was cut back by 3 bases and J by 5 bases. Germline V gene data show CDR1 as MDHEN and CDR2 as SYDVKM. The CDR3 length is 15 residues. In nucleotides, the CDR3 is TGTGCCAGCAGTTTGCCAGGGGGCCATAATTCACCCCTCCACTTT. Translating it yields CASSLPGGHNSPLHF.

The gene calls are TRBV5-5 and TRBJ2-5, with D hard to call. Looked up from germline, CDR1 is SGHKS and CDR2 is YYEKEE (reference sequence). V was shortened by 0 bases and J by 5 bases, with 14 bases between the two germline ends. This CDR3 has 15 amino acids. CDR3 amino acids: CASSLADDLRETQYF. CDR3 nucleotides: TGTGCCAGCAGCTTGGCCGACGACCTGAGGGAGACCCAGTACTTC.

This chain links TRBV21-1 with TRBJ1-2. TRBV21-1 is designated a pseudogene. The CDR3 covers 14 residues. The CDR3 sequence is CASSKVGDQGGYTF. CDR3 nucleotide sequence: TGTGCCAGCAGCAAAGTCGGAGATCAAGGAGGCTACACCTTC.

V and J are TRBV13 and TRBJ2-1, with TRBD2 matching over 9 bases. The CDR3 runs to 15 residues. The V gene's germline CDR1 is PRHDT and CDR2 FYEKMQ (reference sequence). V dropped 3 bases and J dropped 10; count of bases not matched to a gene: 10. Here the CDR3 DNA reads TGTGCCAGCAGCTTGACGCCGGGACTAGCAGCCGAGCAGTTCTTC. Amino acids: CASSLTPGLAAEQFF.